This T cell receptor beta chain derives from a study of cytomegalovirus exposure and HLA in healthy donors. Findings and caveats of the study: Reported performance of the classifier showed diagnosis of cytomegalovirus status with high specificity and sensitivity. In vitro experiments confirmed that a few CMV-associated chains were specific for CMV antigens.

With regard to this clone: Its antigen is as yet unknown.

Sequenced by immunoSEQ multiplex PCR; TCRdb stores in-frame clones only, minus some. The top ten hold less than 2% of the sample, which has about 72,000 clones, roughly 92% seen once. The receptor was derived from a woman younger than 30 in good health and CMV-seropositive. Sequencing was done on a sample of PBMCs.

The chain's CDR3 is CASAGGGAFHNEQFF. The CDR3 DNA reads as TGTGCCAGCGCGGGAGGAGGGGCATTTCACAATGAGCAGTTCTTC. This chain uses TRBV9 with TRBJ2-1; 8 bases line up with TRBD2. This CDR3 is built from 15 residues. The trim removed 7 bases at V and 5 bases at J, leaving 11 bases unmatched. CDR1 is SGDLS and CDR2 is YYNGEE in the germline V gene.